These 30 T cell receptor beta chains originate from one sample sequenced in a study of T cell responses to AZD1222 COVID-19 vaccine. Assay used: immunoSEQ multiplex PCR; TCRdb lists only in-frame clones, some missing. Of around 120,000 clones in the sample, around nine tenths were seen once. The sample here was peripheral blood, taken 28 days after the second AZD1222 dose. The receptor set was obtained from an adult who received the AZD1222 COVID-19 vaccine.

This clone was recorded only once. The chain uses TRBV25-1 and TRBJ1-1; D unclear. V lost 3 bases, J lost 8 bases, and 10 bases lay in between. Germline CDR1 and CDR2: MGHDK and SYGVNS. The CDR3 consists of 12 residues. For the CDR3, the DNA is TGTGCCAGCAGTGACCGCAGGTACGAAGCTTTCTTT. Translated, it gives CASSDRRYEAFF.

This clone was counted a few times. CDR3 in amino acids: CASSYGWTSRTKTYEQYF. The CDR3 coding sequence is TGTGCCAGCAGTTACGGCTGGACTAGCAGGACTAAAACCTACGAGCAGTACTTC. The V call is TRBV6-2 or TRBV6-3, the J call TRBJ2-7; 8 positions agree with TRBD2. The CDR3 is 18 residues long. V trimming: 2 bases; J trimming: 2 bases; junction bases outside the gene matches: 14. Germline assignment: CDR1 MNHEY and CDR2 SVGEGT.

This clone was seen more than once but under ten times. The genes are TRBV19 and TRBJ1-1; the match to TRBD1 covers 8 bases. This CDR3 comprises 15 residues. The V segment lost 7 bases and the J segment 3 bases; nucleotides outside the gene matches: 10. Germline V CDR1 and CDR2: LNHDA, SQIVND (reference sequence). In DNA form, the CDR3 reads TGTGCCAGTACTAAGGACAGGGTGCCCCACACTGAAGCTTTCTTT. Amino acids: CASTKDRVPHTEAFF.

This sequence joins TRBV5-8 and TRBJ1-5; D might be TRBD1 (5 bases). CDR3 length: 15 residues. Trimming removed 3 bases from V and 4 bases from J, with 14 bases in between. Germline-derived CDR1 and CDR2 are SGHTS and YDEGEE. CDR3 coding DNA: TGTGCCAGCAGCTCCGGGACCGGTAGGAATCAGCCCCAGCATTTT. Residues: CASSSGTGRNQPQHF.

This clone was found once. The rearrangement joins TRBV6-2 or TRBV6-3 to TRBJ1-4; unclear D gene. Germline CDR1 and CDR2: MNHEY and SVGEGT. The CDR3 has 13 amino acids. V lost 2 bases and J 8 bases, leaving 9 bases between the germline ends. The CDR3 DNA sequence: TGTGCCAGCAGTTACCCGTTGACGGAAAAACTGTTTTTT. Its translation is CASSYPLTEKLFF.

The chain links TRBV9 to TRBJ1-1; no firm D call. This CDR3 spans 12 amino acids. Germline CDR1 and CDR2: SGDLS and YYNGEE. V was trimmed by 0 bases and J by 11 bases, leaving 11 bases between them. The CDR3 spells CASSVDLGNAFF. DNA of the CDR3: TGTGCCAGCAGCGTAGACCTCGGGAACGCTTTCTTT.

The chain has TRBV9 and TRBJ2-1; D is possibly TRBD1 or TRBD2 (5 bases each). The V end was cut by 4 bases, the J end by 5 bases, with 16 bases between. CDR3 length: 15 amino acids. Germline V lookup: CDR1 SGDLS, CDR2 YYNGEE. CDR3 DNA sequence: TGTGCCAGCAGCCCCGGTCGGGGCTGGGACAATGAGCAGTTCTTC. Translating it yields CASSPGRGWDNEQFF.

V gene TRBV6-5 combines with J gene TRBJ1-2; 10 positions agree with TRBD1. Germline V gene data show CDR1 as MNHEY and CDR2 as SVGAGI. The CDR3 contains 15 residues. V shed 4 bases, J shed 7 bases, and the junction held 9 bases outside the gene matches. The CDR3 sequence is CASSSPTGGSGGYTF. The DNA of the CDR3 is TGTGCCAGCAGTTCTCCGACAGGGGGCTCTGGTGGCTACACCTTC.

This clone was counted a single time. The rearrangement uses TRBV20-1 and TRBJ2-1; D gene unclear. Trimming removed 3 bases at V and 6 bases at J, with 12 bases between. Germline V gene sequence: CDR1 DFQATT, CDR2 SNEGSKA (reference sequence). This CDR3 has 13 residues. The CDR3 loop reads CSASDGETNEQFF. The CDR3 nucleotides are TGCAGTGCTAGTGATGGGGAAACCAATGAGCAGTTCTTC.

This clone was seen a single time. The chain uses TRBV9 and TRBJ1-5; D remains ambiguous. This CDR3 region has 13 residues. Germline CDR1 SGDLS, CDR2 YYNGEE. Trimming cost V 0 bases and J 9 bases, with 10 bases left between them. The CDR3 DNA is TGTGCCAGCAGCGTAGCTTGGGGATGGCCCCAGCATTTT. It translates to CASSVAWGWPQHF.

The CDR3 nucleotides are TGTGCCAGCAGCTTCGGCCCGGGCAGGGCGGGGGAGACCCAGTACTTC. It yields the protein CASSFGPGRAGETQYF. The chain carries TRBV7-9 and TRBJ2-5; possible D gene TRBD2, 6 bases. Trimming removed 3 bases from V and 5 bases from J, with 19 bases in between. Per germline, CDR1 SEHNR and CDR2 FQNEAQ (reference sequence). CDR3 length: 16 residues.

This clone is medium-sized within its sample. The rearrangement links TRBV4-3 to TRBJ2-2; 7 nucleotides agree with TRBD1. The CDR3 contains 14 residues. Germline V gives CDR1 LGHNA, CDR2 YSLEER. The ends lost 4 bases at V and 6 bases at J; junction bases unmatched: 5. Here the CDR3 DNA reads TGCGCCAGCAGCCTTGGGACAGACGCCGGGGAGCTGTTTTTT. Its translation is CASSLGTDAGELFF.

The CDR3: CASSPAGDVWVGYGYTF. As DNA, the CDR3 is TGTGCCAGTAGCCCAGCCGGGGACGTTTGGGTCGGCTATGGCTACACCTTC. The chain carries TRBV19 and TRBJ1-2, with D tentatively TRBD1 (5 bases). Between the trimmed V and J ends, which lost 6 bases and 4 bases, there was a span of 24 bases. The CDR3 is made up of 17 amino acids. CDR1 is LNHDA and CDR2 is SQIVND in the germline V gene (reference sequence).

This clone was seen just once. The J gene is TRBJ1-1, the V gene TRBV28, with a tentative D call TRBD1 (6 bases). The CDR3 is made up of 14 amino acids. Germline CDR1 MDHEN, CDR2 SYDVKM. V was shortened by 2 bases and J by 1 base, with 8 bases between the two germline ends. CDR3 nucleotide sequence: TGTGCCAGCAGTTTAGAGGGGGGGAACACTGAAGCTTTCTTT. Its protein product is CASSLEGGNTEAFF.

The rearrangement uses TRBV6-6 and TRBJ2-2; 13 positions match TRBD2. Per germline, CDR1 MNHNY and CDR2 SVGAGI (reference sequence). Trimming at V came to 5 bases and at J to 0 bases, leaving 9 bases not matched to a gene. This CDR3 comprises 19 residues. As DNA, the CDR3 is TGTGCCAGCAGTCGGACTAGCGGGGGCTCCCTTGCGAACACCGGGGAGCTGTTTTTT. Residues: CASSRTSGGSLANTGELFF.

The chain uses TRBV9 and TRBJ1-2, with a weak D call TRBD1 (6 bases). Trimming cost V 4 bases and J 9 bases, with 16 bases left between them. Germline V CDR1 and CDR2: SGDLS, YYNGEE. The CDR3 runs to 13 residues. In DNA, the CDR3 is TGTGCCAGCAGCCCCCGAACAGGGAAGAGCTACACCTTC. Translation gives CASSPRTGKSYTF. The full variable domain, in which reference TRBV9 and TRBJ1-2 provide the parts outside the CDR3, is DSGVTQTPKHLITATGQRVTLRCSPRSGDLSVYWYQQSLDQGLQFLIQYYNGEERAKGNILERFSAQQFPDLHSELNLSSLELGDSALYFCASSPRTGKSYTFGSGTRLTVV.

The V and J genes are TRBV18 and TRBJ1-3; 7 bases map to TRBD1. The CDR3 consists of 16 residues. Per the germline V gene, CDR1 is KGHSH and CDR2 is LQKENI. J was trimmed by 0 bases and V by 5 bases; bases with no gene match: 7. This CDR3 is CASSFPTGSSGNTIYF. CDR3 nucleotide sequence: TGTGCCAGCTCATTTCCGACAGGGTCCTCTGGAAACACCATATATTTT.

The DNA of the CDR3 is TGTGCCAGCTCACCACCGGGCAGGACCACTGAAGCTTTCTTT. It specifies CASSPPGRTTEAFF. The chain has TRBV18 and TRBJ1-1; D gene unclear. The ends were cut back, 0 bases at V and 4 bases at J, with 9 bases in the middle. From germline, CDR1 is KGHSH and CDR2 LQKENI. The CDR3 consists of 14 residues.

The gene calls are TRBV9 and TRBJ1-1; TRBD1 agrees at 8 bases. The CDR3 has 14 amino acids. With V trimmed by 0 bases and J by 3 bases, 1 base remained unmatched. Germline CDR1 and CDR2: SGDLS and YYNGEE. The CDR3 DNA reads as TGTGCCAGCAGCGTAGACAGGGGGGACACTGAAGCTTTCTTT. This gives the protein CASSVDRGDTEAFF.

This clone was counted a single time. This chain's CDR3 is CASSLVARGQETQYF. In DNA, the CDR3 is TGTGCCAGCAGCTTGGTAGCCAGGGGGCAAGAGACCCAGTACTTC. The chain employs TRBV5-6 and TRBJ2-5; 7 bases line up with TRBD1. Germline V gene lookup returns CDR1 SGHDT and CDR2 YYEEEE. The V and J ends lost 0 bases and 2 bases, in that order; junction bases with no gene match: 4. The CDR3 consists of 15 residues.

The chain links TRBV7-3 to TRBJ1-5; 9 positions match TRBD1. CDR3 length: 16 amino acids. In germline, CDR1 is SGHTA, CDR2 FQGTGA. Trimming at V came to 5 bases and at J to 0 bases, leaving 5 bases not matched to a gene. CDR3 amino acids: CASSADRGYSNQPQHF. The CDR3 DNA reads TGTGCCAGCAGCGCCGACAGGGGGTATAGCAATCAGCCCCAGCATTTT.

This chain joins TRBV9 and TRBJ2-6; possible D gene TRBD2, 5 bases. V was cut by 0 bases and J by 0 bases, with 13 bases left in between. The CDR3 spans 18 residues. Germline CDR1 is SGDLS and CDR2 is YYNGEE. The chain's CDR3 is CASSVGRFGNSGANVLTF. The CDR3 DNA reads as TGTGCCAGCAGCGTAGGGAGGTTTGGGAACTCTGGGGCCAACGTCCTGACTTTC.

This chain connects TRBV3-1 (or the pseudogene TRBV3-2) to TRBJ2-1; 11 nucleotides match TRBD2. CDR1 and CDR2 from the germline V gene are LGHDT and YNNKEL (reference sequence). With V trimmed by 4 bases and J by 15 bases, 8 bases remained unmatched. The CDR3 length is 13 residues. CDR3 region: CASSPGLAANLFF. In DNA form, the CDR3 reads TGTGCCAGCAGCCCGGGACTAGCGGCAAATTTGTTCTTC.

This clone was found once. This chain links TRBV10-3 with TRBJ2-1; 9 positions match TRBD1. V dropped 8 bases and J dropped 8; count of bases not matched to a gene: 7. Germline V gene lookup returns CDR1 ENHRY and CDR2 SYGVKD. The CDR3 is 13 amino acids. CDR3 region: CAISGQGRDEQFF. CDR3 bases: TGTGCCATCTCAGGACAGGGGCGGGATGAGCAGTTCTTC.

The chain recombines TRBV27 with TRBJ2-1; 7 bases align to TRBD2. The germline V gene encodes CDR1 MNHEY and CDR2 SMNVEV (reference sequence). J gave up 0 bases and V 10 bases, and 3 bases lay outside the gene matches. The CDR3 is 13 amino acids. CDR3 region: CATGGSSYNEQFF. CDR3 DNA sequence: TGTGCCACTGGCGGGAGCTCCTACAATGAGCAGTTCTTC.

The rearrangement joins TRBV19 to TRBJ1-3; possibly TRBD1 for D (5 bases). The germline CDR1 and CDR2 sequences are LNHDA and SQIVND (reference sequence). V gave up 0 bases and J gave up 2 bases, with 14 bases separating them. The CDR3 is made up of 17 amino acids. CDR3 loop: CASSIDLAGTAGNTIYF. CDR3 bases: TGTGCCAGTAGTATAGACCTGGCCGGGACGGCTGGAAACACCATATATTTT.

The rearrangement uses TRBV19 and TRBJ2-2; either TRBD1 or TRBD2 may fit D (5 bases each). CDR3 size: 14 residues. V was clipped by 11 bases and J by 5 bases, with 18 bases between them. Germline-derived CDR1 and CDR2 are LNHDA and SQIVND (reference sequence). The CDR3 nucleotides read TGTGCCGCCGGGGACGCTCGGAGGACCGGGGAGCTGTTTTTT. Protein sequence: CAAGDARRTGELFF.

This clone was seen once. The CDR3 nucleotides are TGTGCCAGCGGACCCCGGCCGCAAGAGACCCAGTACTTC. As protein: CASGPRPQETQYF. The genes are TRBV11-2 and TRBJ2-5, with unresolved D. Germline lookup yields CDR1 SGHAT and CDR2 FQNNGV. The CDR3 contains 13 residues. V was shortened by 8 bases and J by 2 bases, with 12 bases between the two germline ends.

The genes are TRBV19 and TRBJ1-5, with D hard to call. This CDR3 comprises 15 residues. Looked up from germline, CDR1 is LNHDA and CDR2 is SQIVND (reference sequence). V lost 7 bases, J lost 3 bases, and 16 bases lay in between. This chain's CDR3 is CASKESSLDNQPQHF. The DNA for the CDR3 is TGTGCCAGTAAAGAATCTAGTTTGGACAATCAGCCCCAGCATTTT.

The CDR3 DNA reads TGCAGCGTTGAAGGCAGCCCTAATGAAAAACTGTTTTTT. It specifies CSVEGSPNEKLFF. This chain links TRBV29-1 with TRBJ1-4; D unresolved. V lost 1 base to trimming and J lost 3 bases, with 6 bases between them. Germline V gives CDR1 SQVTM, CDR2 ANQGSEA. The CDR3 totals 13 residues.